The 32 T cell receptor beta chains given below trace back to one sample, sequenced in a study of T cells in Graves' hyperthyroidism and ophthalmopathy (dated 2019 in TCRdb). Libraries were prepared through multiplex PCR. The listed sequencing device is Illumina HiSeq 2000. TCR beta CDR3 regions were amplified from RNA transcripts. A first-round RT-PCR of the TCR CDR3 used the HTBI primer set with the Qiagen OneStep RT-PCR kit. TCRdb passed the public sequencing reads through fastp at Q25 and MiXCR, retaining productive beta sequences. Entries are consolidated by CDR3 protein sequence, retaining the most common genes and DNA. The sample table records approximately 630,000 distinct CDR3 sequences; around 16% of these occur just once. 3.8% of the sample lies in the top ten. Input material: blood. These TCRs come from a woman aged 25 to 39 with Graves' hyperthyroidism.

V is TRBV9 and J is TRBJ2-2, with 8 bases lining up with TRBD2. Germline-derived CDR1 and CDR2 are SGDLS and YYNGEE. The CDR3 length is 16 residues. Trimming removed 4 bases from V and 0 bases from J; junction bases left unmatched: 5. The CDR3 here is CASSPRLATNTGELFF. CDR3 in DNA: TGTGCCAGCAGCCCTCGACTAGCGACGAACACCGGGGAGCTGTTTTTT.

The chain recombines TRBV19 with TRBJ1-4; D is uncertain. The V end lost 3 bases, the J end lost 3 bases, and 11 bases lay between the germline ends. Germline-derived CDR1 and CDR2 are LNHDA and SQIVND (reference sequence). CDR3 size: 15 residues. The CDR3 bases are TGTGCCAGTAGTATGATCGGGCAGGCTAATGAAAAACTGTTTTTT. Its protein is CASSMIGQANEKLFF.

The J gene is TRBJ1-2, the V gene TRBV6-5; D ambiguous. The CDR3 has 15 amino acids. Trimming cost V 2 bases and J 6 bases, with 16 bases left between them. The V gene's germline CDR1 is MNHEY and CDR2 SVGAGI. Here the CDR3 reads CASSYTDTGPDGYTF. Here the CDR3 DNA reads TGTGCCAGCAGTTACACCGACACCGGGCCGGATGGCTACACCTTC.

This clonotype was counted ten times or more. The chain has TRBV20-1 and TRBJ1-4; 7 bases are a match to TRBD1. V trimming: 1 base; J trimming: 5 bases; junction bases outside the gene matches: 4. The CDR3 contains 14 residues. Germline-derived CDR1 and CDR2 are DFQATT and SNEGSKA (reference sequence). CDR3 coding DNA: TGCAGTGCTAGAGTGGTCAGGGGGAATGAAAAACTGTTTTTT. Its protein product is CSARVVRGNEKLFF.

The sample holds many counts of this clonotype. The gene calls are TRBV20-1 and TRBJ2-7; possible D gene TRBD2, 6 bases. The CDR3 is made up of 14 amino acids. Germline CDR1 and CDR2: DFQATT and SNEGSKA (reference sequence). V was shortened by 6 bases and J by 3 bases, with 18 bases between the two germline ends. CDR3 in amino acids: CSAPGDVDRYEQYF. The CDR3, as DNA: TGCAGTGCCCCGGGGGACGTCGACCGCTACGAGCAGTACTTC.

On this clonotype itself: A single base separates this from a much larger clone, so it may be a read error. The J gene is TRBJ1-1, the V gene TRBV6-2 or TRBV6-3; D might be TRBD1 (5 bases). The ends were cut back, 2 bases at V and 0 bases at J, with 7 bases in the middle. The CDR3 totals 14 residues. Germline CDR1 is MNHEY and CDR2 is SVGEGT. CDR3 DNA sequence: TGTGCCAGCAGTTACCAGACAGTGAACACTGAAGCTTTCTTT. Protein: CASSYQTVNTEAFF.

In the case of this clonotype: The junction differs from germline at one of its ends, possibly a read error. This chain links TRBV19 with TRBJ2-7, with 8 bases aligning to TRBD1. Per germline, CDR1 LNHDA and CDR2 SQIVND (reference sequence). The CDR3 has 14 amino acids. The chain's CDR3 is CASSIGTGSYGQYF. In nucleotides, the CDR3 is TGTGCCAGTAGTATAGGGACAGGGTCCTACGGGCAGTACTTC.

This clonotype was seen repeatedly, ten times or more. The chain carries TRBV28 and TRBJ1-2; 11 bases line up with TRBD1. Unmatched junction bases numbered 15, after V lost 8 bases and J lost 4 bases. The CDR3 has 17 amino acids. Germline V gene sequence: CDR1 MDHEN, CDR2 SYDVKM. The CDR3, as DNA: TGTGCCAGCTCCTACGGGACAGGGGGGTTTACTGCCTATGGCTACACCTTC. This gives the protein CASSYGTGGFTAYGYTF.

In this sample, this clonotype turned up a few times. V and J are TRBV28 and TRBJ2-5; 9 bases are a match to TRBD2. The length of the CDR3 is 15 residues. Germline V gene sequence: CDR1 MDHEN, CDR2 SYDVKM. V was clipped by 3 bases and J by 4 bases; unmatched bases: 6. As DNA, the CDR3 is TGTGCCAGCAGTTTTGGCGGGAGGGAAGGAGAGACCCAGTACTTC. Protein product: CASSFGGREGETQYF.

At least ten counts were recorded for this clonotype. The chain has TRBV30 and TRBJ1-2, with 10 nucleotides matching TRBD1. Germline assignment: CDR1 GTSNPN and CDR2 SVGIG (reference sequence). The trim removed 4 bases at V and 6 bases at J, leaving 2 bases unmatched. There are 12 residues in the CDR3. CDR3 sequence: CAWTGQGDGYTF. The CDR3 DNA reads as TGTGCCTGGACCGGACAGGGGGATGGCTACACCTTC. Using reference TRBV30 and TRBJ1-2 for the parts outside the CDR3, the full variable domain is SQTIHQWPATLVQPVGSPLSLECTVEGTSNPNLYWYRQAAGRGLQLLFYSVGIGQISSEVPQNLSASRPQDRQFILSSKKLLLSDSGFYLCAWTGQGDGYTFGSGTRLTVV.

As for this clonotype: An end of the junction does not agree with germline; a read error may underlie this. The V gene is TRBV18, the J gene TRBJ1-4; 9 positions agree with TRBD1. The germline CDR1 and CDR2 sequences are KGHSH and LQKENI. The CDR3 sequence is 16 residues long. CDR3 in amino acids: CAGSSWAGQGDGKLFF. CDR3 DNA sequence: TGTGCCGGCTCATCGTGGGCGGGACAGGGCGACGGGAAACTGTTTTTT.

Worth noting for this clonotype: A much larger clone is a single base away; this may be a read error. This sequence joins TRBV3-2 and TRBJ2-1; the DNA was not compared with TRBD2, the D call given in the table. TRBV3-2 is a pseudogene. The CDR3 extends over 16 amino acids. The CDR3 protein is CASSRDHSGSTDEQFF. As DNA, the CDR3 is TGTGCCAGCAGCCGAGATCACAGCGGGAGTACGGATGAGCAGTTCTTC.

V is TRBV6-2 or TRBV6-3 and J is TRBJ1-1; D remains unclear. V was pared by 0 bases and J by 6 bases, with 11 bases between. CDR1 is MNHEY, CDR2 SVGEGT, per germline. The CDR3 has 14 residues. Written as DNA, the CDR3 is TGTGCCAGCAGTTACTCCCCGGGGAGGCCTGAAGCTTTCTTT. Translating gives CASSYSPGRPEAFF.

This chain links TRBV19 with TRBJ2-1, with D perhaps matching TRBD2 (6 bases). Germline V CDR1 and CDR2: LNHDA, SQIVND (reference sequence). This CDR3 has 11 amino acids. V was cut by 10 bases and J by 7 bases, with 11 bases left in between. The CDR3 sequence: CATGSGNEQFF. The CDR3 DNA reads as TGTGCCACCGGGAGTGGGAATGAGCAGTTCTTC. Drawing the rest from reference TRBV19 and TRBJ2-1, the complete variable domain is DGGITQSPKYLFRKEGQNVTLSCEQNLNHDAMYWYRQDPGQGLRLIYYSQIVNDFQKGDIAEGYSVSREKKESFPLTVTSAQKNPTAFYLCATGSGNEQFFGPGTRLTVL.

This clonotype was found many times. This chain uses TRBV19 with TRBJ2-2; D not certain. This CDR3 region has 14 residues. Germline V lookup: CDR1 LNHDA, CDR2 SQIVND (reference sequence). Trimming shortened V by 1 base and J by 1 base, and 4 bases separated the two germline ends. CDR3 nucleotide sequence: TGTGCCAGTAGTATAGGACTGAACACCGGGGAGCTGTTTTTT. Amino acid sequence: CASSIGLNTGELFF.

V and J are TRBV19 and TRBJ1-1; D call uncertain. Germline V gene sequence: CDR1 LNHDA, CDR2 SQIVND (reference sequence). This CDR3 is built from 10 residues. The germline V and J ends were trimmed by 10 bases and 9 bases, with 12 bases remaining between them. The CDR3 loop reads CATKTVQAFF. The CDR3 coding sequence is TGTGCCACGAAGACGGTACAAGCTTTCTTT.

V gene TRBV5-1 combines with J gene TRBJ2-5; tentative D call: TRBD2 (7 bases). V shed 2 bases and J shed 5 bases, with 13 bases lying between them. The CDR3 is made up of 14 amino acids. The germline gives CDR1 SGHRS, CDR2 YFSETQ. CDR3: CASSFRGARETQYF. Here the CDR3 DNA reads TGCGCCAGCAGCTTTCGGGGGGCGCGCGAGACCCAGTACTTC.

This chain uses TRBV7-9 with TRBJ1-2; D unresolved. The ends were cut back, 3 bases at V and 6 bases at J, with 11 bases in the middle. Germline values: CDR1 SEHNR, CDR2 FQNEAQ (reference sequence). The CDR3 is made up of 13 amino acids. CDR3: CASSLGARDGYTF. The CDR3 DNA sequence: TGTGCCAGCAGCTTGGGCGCCCGGGATGGCTACACCTTC.

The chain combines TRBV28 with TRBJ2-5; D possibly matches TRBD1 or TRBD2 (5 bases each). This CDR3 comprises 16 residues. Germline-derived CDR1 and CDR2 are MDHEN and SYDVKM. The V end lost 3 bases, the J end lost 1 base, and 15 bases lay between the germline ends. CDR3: CASSFGAGAIQETQYF. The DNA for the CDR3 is TGTGCCAGCAGTTTCGGGGCAGGAGCCATCCAAGAGACCCAGTACTTC.

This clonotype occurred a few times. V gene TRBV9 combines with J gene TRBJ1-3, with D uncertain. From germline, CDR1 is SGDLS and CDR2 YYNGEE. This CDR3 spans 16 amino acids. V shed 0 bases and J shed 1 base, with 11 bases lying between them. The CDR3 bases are TGTGCCAGCAGCGTAGCCGGTTACGGATCTGGAAACACCATATATTTT. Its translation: CASSVAGYGSGNTIYF.

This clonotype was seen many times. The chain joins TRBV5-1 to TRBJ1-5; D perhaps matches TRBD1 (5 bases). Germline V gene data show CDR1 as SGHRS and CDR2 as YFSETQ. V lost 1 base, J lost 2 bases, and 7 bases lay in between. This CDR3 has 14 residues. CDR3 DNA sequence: TGCGCCAGCAGCTTGATGGGGGGCAATCAGCCCCAGCATTTT. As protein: CASSLMGGNQPQHF.

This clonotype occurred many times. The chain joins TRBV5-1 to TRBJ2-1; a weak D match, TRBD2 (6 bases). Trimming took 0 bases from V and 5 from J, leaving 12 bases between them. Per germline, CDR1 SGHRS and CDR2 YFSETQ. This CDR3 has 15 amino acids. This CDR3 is CASSLDGRRDNEQFF. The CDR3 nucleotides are TGCGCCAGCAGCTTGGACGGGAGACGGGACAATGAGCAGTTCTTC. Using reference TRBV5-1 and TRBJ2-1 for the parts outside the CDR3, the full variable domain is KAGVTQTPRYLIKTRGQQVTLSCSPISGHRSVSWYQQTPGQGLQFLFEYFSETQRNKGNFPGRFSGRQFSNSRSEMNVSTLELGDSALYLCASSLDGRRDNEQFFGPGTRLTVL.

CDR3 nucleotides: TGCGCCAGCAGCTTCTCGGTGGGGTCAAACTACGAGCAGTACTTC. Protein: CASSFSVGSNYEQYF. The gene calls are TRBV5-1 and TRBJ2-7; D remains unclear. The CDR3 covers 15 residues. Trimming pared 2 bases from V and 3 bases from J, leaving 15 bases between. CDR1 and CDR2 from the germline V gene are SGHRS and YFSETQ.

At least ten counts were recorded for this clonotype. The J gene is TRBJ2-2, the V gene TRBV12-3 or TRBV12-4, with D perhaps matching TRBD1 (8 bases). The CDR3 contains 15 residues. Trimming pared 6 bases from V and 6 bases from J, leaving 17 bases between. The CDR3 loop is CASSQQGGVAGELFF. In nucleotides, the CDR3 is TGTGCCAGCAGCCAACAGGGGGGGGTCGCCGGGGAGCTGTTTTTT.

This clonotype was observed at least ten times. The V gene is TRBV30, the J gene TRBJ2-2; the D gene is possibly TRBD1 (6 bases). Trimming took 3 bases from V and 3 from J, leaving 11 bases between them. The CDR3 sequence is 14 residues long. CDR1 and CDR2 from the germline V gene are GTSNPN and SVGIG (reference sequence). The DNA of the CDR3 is TGTGCCTGGAGCAGGGGATTCGACACCGGGGAGCTGTTTTTT. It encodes CAWSRGFDTGELFF. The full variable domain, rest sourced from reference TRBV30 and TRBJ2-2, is SQTIHQWPATLVQPVGSPLSLECTVEGTSNPNLYWYRQAAGRGLQLLFYSVGIGQISSEVPQNLSASRPQDRQFILSSKKLLLSDSGFYLCAWSRGFDTGELFFGEGSRLTVL.

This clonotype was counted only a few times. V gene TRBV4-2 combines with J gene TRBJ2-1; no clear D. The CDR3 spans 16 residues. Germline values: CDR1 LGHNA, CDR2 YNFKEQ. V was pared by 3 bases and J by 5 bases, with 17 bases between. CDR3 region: CASSQGTSSAHNEQFF. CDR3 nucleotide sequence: TGTGCCAGCAGCCAGGGTACAAGTTCCGCACACAATGAGCAGTTCTTC.

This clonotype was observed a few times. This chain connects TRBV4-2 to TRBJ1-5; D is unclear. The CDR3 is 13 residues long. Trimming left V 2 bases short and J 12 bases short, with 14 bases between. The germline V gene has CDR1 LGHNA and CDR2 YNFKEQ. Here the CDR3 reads CASSQTSWELQHF. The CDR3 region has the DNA TGTGCCAGCAGCCAAACGAGTTGGGAGCTCCAGCATTTT.

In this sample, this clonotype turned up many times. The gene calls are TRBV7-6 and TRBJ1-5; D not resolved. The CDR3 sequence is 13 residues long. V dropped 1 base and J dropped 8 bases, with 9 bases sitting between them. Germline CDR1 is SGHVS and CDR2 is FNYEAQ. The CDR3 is CASSLDGGEPQHF. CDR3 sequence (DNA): TGTGCCAGCAGCTTAGACGGTGGGGAGCCCCAGCATTTT.

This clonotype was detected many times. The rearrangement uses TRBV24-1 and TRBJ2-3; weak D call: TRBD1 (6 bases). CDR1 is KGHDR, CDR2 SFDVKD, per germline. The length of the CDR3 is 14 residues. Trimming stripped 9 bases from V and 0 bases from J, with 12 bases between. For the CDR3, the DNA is TGTGCCACCTCTGATGGGACAAGCACAGATACGCAGTATTTT. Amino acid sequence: CATSDGTSTDTQYF.

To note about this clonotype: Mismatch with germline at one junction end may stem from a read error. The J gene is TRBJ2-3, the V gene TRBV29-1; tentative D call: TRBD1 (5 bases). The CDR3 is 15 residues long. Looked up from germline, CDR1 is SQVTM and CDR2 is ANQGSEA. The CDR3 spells CSVLDGQSNTDTQCF. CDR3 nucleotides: TGCAGCGTCCTCGACGGACAATCTAACACAGATACGCAGTGTTTT.

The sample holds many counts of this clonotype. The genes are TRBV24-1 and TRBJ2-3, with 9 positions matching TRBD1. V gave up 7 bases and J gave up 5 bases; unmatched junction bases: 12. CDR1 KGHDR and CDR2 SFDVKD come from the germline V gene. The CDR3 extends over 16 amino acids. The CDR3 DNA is TGTGCCACCAGCACTTCGGACAGGGGTATTGGAGATACGCAGTATTTT. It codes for CATSTSDRGIGDTQYF.

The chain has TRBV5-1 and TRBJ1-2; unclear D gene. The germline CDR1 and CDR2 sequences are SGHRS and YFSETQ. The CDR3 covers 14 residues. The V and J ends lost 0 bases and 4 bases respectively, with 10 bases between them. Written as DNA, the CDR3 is TGCGCCAGCAGCTTGGATGTTGGATCCTATGGCTACACCTTC. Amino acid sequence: CASSLDVGSYGYTF.